A selection of T cell receptor beta chains follows, all from one sample in a study of siplizumab effects on memory and regulatory T cells. Some clones are missing from TCRdb's copy, which holds only in-frame ones; the method was immunoSEQ multiplex PCR. The sample yields over 50,000 clones, roughly 85% seen once. The sequencing input was memory CD4+ T cells sorted from blood. The receptors come from a human donor in good health. CDR3s include the opening cysteine and the closing phenylalanine or tryptophan. The order of the fields is D gene, clone size, V gene, J gene, CDR3 protein, CDR3 DNA. A D gene is named only where the DNA matches it firmly. Only part of the rows carry a size: once, few, many, or a class if the clone is expanded.

D: TRBD2
size: NA
V: TRBV7-3
J: TRBJ2-1
CDR3: CASSKLAGAYNEQFF
DNA: TGTGCCAGCAGCAAACTAGCGGGGGCTTACAATGAGCAGTTCTTC

D: NA
size: NA
V: TRBV18
J: TRBJ2-3
CDR3: CASSSDGYADTQYF
DNA: TGTGCCAGCTCCTCGGACGGATACGCAGATACGCAGTATTTT

D: NA
size: NA
V: TRBV19
J: TRBJ2-2
CDR3: CATELHDTGELFF
DNA: TGTGCCACAGAGCTCCACGATACCGGGGAGCTGTTTTTT

D: NA
size: NA
V: TRBV19
J: TRBJ2-3
CDR3: CATRQSTDTQYF
DNA: TGTGCCACAAGACAGAGCACAGATACGCAGTATTTT

D: NA
size: few
V: TRBV7-9
J: TRBJ2-2
CDR3: CASNFAGLRTLATGELFF
DNA: TGTGCCAGCAACTTCGCCGGACTCAGGACCCTTGCGACCGGGGAGCTGTTTTTT

D: TRBD1
size: NA
V: TRBV18
J: TRBJ2-1
CDR3: CASSPNTPGQGGEQFF
DNA: TGTGCCAGCTCACCAAATACACCGGGACAGGGGGGTGAGCAGTTCTTC

D: NA
size: NA
V: TRBV13
J: TRBJ2-1
CDR3: CASSLDPSYNEQFF
DNA: TGTGCCAGCAGCTTAGACCCCTCCTACAATGAGCAGTTCTTC

D: TRBD2
size: NA
V: TRBV15
J: TRBJ2-5
CDR3: CATSRDASGSETQYF
DNA: TGTGCCACCAGCAGAGATGCTAGCGGGAGTGAGACCCAGTACTTC

D: TRBD1
size: NA
V: TRBV7-2
J: TRBJ2-1
CDR3: CASAEQGPYNEQFF
DNA: TGTGCCAGTGCCGAACAGGGGCCCTACAATGAGCAGTTCTTC

D: NA
size: NA
V: TRBV7-6
J: TRBJ2-1
CDR3: CASSLGTYNEQFF
DNA: TGTGCCAGCAGCCTGGGGACGTACAATGAGCAGTTCTTC

D: NA
size: NA
V: TRBV11-2
J: TRBJ1-1
CDR3: CASSSDRNTEAFF
DNA: TGTGCCAGCAGCTCCGACAGGAACACTGAAGCTTTCTTT

D: NA
size: NA
V: TRBV7-2
J: TRBJ2-7
CDR3: CASSYLESYEQYF
DNA: TGTGCCAGCAGCTACCTGGAATCCTACGAGCAGTACTTC

D: NA
size: NA
V: TRBV27
J: TRBJ1-5
CDR3: CASSLLGYSNQPQHF
DNA: TGTGCCAGCAGTTTATTGGGATATAGCAATCAGCCCCAGCATTTT

D: TRBD1
size: NA
V: TRBV28
J: TRBJ1-5
CDR3: CASRRPGQWVAQPQHF
DNA: TGTGCCAGCAGAAGACCGGGACAGTGGGTGGCACAGCCCCAGCATTTT

D: NA
size: NA
V: TRBV12-5
J: TRBJ2-2
CDR3: CASVLGSNTGELFF
DNA: TGTGCTAGTGTTTTGGGGAGCAACACCGGGGAGCTGTTTTTT

D: NA
size: few
V: TRBV10-3
J: TRBJ2-5
CDR3: CAIRQGGETQYF
DNA: TGTGCCATCAGGCAGGGGGGGGAGACCCAGTACTTC

D: NA
size: NA
V: TRBV5-1
J: TRBJ1-1
CDR3: CASSREMNTEAFF
DNA: TGCGCCAGCAGCCGGGAGATGAACACTGAAGCTTTCTTT

D: TRBD2
size: NA
V: TRBV11-3
J: TRBJ2-1
CDR3: CASSLDQGGSGTYNEQFF
DNA: TGTGCCAGCAGCTTAGATCAGGGCGGGAGCGGAACCTACAATGAGCAGTTCTTC

D: NA
size: NA
V: TRBV5-4
J: TRBJ1-2
CDR3: CASSLAGGYGYTF
DNA: TGTGCCAGCAGCTTGGCGGGGGGCTATGGCTACACCTTC

D: TRBD2
size: NA
V: TRBV7-2
J: TRBJ2-1
CDR3: CASSWRGLAPYNEQFF
DNA: TGTGCCAGCAGCTGGAGGGGACTAGCTCCCTACAATGAGCAGTTCTTC

D: TRBD1
size: once
V: TRBV27
J: TRBJ1-5
CDR3: CASSADRAYQPQHF
DNA: TGTGCCAGCAGTGCGGACAGGGCCTATCAGCCCCAGCATTTT

D: TRBD2
size: NA
V: TRBV6-5
J: TRBJ2-3
CDR3: CASSYYGGRADTQYF
DNA: TGTGCCAGCAGTTATTATGGGGGGAGGGCAGATACGCAGTATTTT

D: TRBD1
size: NA
V: TRBV6-4
J: TRBJ2-3
CDR3: CASSDADRATDTQYF
DNA: TGTGCCAGCAGTGACGCGGACAGGGCGACAGATACGCAGTATTTT

D: NA
size: NA
V: TRBV7-3
J: TRBJ2-3
CDR3: CASSRTSSSADTQYF
DNA: TGTGCCAGCAGCAGAACTAGCAGTAGCGCAGATACGCAGTATTTT

D: NA
size: NA
V: TRBV5-5
J: TRBJ1-5
CDR3: CASSPGTEHQPQHF
DNA: TGTGCCAGCAGCCCGGGGACGGAGCATCAGCCCCAGCATTTT